This is a list of T cell receptor beta chains from one sample in a study of blood T cell repertoires in COVID-19. Produced via immunoSEQ multiplex PCR; TCRdb's table is partial and in-frame only. The sample has 270,000 or so clones; more than 75% are singletons. Input material: PBMCs or T cells enriched from blood (not recorded which). The source of these receptors is a woman between 40 and 50 years old with acute COVID-19. Each CDR3 is given with its conserved first and last residue. Each record gives: J gene, V gene, clone size, D gene, CDR3 DNA, CDR3 protein. D genes are given only for firm matches. Not every row has a clone size; where given, it reads once, few, many or a size class.

J: TRBJ2-1; V: TRBV9; size: -; D: TRBD2; DNA: TGTGCCAGCAGCGTGCGGGGGGACTCCTACAATGAGCAGTTCTTC; CDR3: CASSVRGDSYNEQFF
J: TRBJ1-1; V: TRBV25-1; size: -; D: -; DNA: TGTGCCAGCAGCTTCAGGGGCCCGAACACTGAAGCTTTCTTT; CDR3: CASSFRGPNTEAFF
J: TRBJ2-1; V: TRBV29-1; size: -; D: -; DNA: TGCAGCGTTGAAGGTACGGACAGCTACAATGAGCAGTTCTTC; CDR3: CSVEGTDSYNEQFF
J: TRBJ1-5; V: TRBV6-5; size: -; D: -; DNA: TGTGCCAGCAGGGACTGGGGCAATCAGCCCCAGCATTTT; CDR3: CASRDWGNQPQHF
J: TRBJ2-7; V: TRBV7-2; size: -; D: TRBD1; DNA: TGTGCCAGCAGCTCAGGGGGCTTGGGGAGCTACGAGCAGTACTTC; CDR3: CASSSGGLGSYEQYF
J: TRBJ2-7; V: TRBV29-1; size: -; D: -; DNA: TGCAGCGTTGTAGTTTCCTACGAGCAGTACTTC; CDR3: CSVVVSYEQYF
J: TRBJ1-1; V: TRBV4-1; size: -; D: -; DNA: TGCGCCAGCAGCCAAGATTGGATGGGCAGGGGATTTGAGTTTGAGGCTTTCTTT; CDR3: CASSQDWMGRGFEFEAFF
J: TRBJ1-1; V: TRBV5-1; size: -; D: TRBD1; DNA: TGCGCCAGCAGCTCGACAGGGGCGGTTTTTAGCACTGAAGCTTTCTTT; CDR3: CASSSTGAVFSTEAFF
J: TRBJ2-7; V: TRBV4-1; size: -; D: TRBD1; DNA: TGCGCCAGCAGCCAGCCCGGACAGGTCGTCTACGAGCAGTACTTC; CDR3: CASSQPGQVVYEQYF
J: TRBJ1-4; V: TRBV11-3; size: -; D: -; DNA: TGTGCCAGCAGCAGGGGAACTAATGAAAAACTGTTTTTT; CDR3: CASSRGTNEKLFF
J: TRBJ2-3; V: TRBV28; size: once; D: TRBD1; DNA: TGTGCCAGCAGTTTGAGGGGGCTCAACACAGATACGCAGTATTTT; CDR3: CASSLRGLNTDTQYF
J: TRBJ2-5; V: TRBV4-1; size: -; D: -; DNA: TGCGCCAGCAGCCCGGGGACTGTCCAAGAGACCCAGTACTTC; CDR3: CASSPGTVQETQYF
J: TRBJ2-3; V: TRBV9; size: -; D: -; DNA: TGTGCCAGCAGCGAGAGCCGTAGGGGGGATACGCAGTATTTT; CDR3: CASSESRRGDTQYF
J: TRBJ1-1; V: TRBV18; size: -; D: -; DNA: TGTGCCAGCGCCCAACAGGGAAACACTGAAGCTTTCTTT; CDR3: CASAQQGNTEAFF
J: TRBJ2-3; V: TRBV7-2; size: -; D: TRBD2; DNA: TGTGCCAGCAGCGTAACTAGCGGGGGGCGGGGAGATACGCAGTATTTT; CDR3: CASSVTSGGRGDTQYF
J: TRBJ1-1; V: TRBV9; size: few; D: TRBD1; DNA: TGTGCCAGCAGCGTAGTCGGACAGGGGGACACTGAAGCTTTCTTT; CDR3: CASSVVGQGDTEAFF
J: TRBJ1-6; V: TRBV27; size: -; D: -; DNA: TGTGCCAGCAGAGTTCCCCGGGGGAGCTCCTATAATTCACCCCTCCACTTT; CDR3: CASRVPRGSSYNSPLHF
J: TRBJ1-4; V: TRBV28; size: -; D: -; DNA: TGTGCCAGCAGTTTGGGGCGGCGGGGAGGGAAACTGTTTTTT; CDR3: CASSLGRRGGKLFF
J: TRBJ2-7; V: TRBV4-3; size: -; D: TRBD1; DNA: TGCGCCAGCAGCCAAGTCTCGCCGGGACAGCCTACCTACGAGCAGTACTTC; CDR3: CASSQVSPGQPTYEQYF
J: TRBJ2-7; V: TRBV4-1; size: few; D: TRBD1; DNA: TGCGCCAGCAGCCAAGACGGGACAGGGACGGACGAGCAGTACTTC; CDR3: CASSQDGTGTDEQYF
J: TRBJ2-5; V: TRBV4-1; size: -; D: TRBD2; DNA: TGCGCCAGCAGCCTCCGGGAGGGAGCGGGAGGGGGAGAGACCCAGTACTTC; CDR3: CASSLREGAGGGETQYF
J: TRBJ2-1; V: TRBV20-1; size: -; D: -; DNA: TGCAGTGCTAGTAAGGCGACTTCCTACAATGAGCAGTTCTTC; CDR3: CSASKATSYNEQFF
J: TRBJ2-2; V: TRBV5-8; size: -; D: -; DNA: TGTGCCAGCAGCTTGGGTTACGGGGAGCTGTTTTTT; CDR3: CASSLGYGELFF
J: TRBJ1-1; V: TRBV2; size: -; D: -; DNA: TGTGCCACCAACAGGGATAACACTGAAGCTTTCTTT; CDR3: CATNRDNTEAFF
J: TRBJ1-2; V: TRBV9; size: few; D: -; DNA: TGTGCCAGCAGCGTAGACTCAGGAGATGAGGGCTATGGCTACACCTTC; CDR3: CASSVDSGDEGYGYTF
J: TRBJ1-4; V: TRBV10-3; size: -; D: TRBD1; DNA: TGTGCCACGAGACAGGGTGAGAATGAAAAACTGTTTTTT; CDR3: CATRQGENEKLFF
J: TRBJ2-5; V: TRBV19; size: -; D: -; DNA: TGTGCCACCTCCAATGGCAGGGATTCAGAGACCCAGTACTTC; CDR3: CATSNGRDSETQYF
J: TRBJ2-7; V: TRBV7-3; size: -; D: TRBD2; DNA: TGTGCCAGCAGCTTTAGCGGGGGGAACTCCTACGAGCAGTACTTC; CDR3: CASSFSGGNSYEQYF
J: TRBJ2-3; V: TRBV9; size: once; D: -; DNA: TGTGCCAGCAGCGTAGCTAACACAGATACGCAGTATTTT; CDR3: CASSVANTDTQYF
J: TRBJ2-2; V: TRBV9; size: -; D: -; DNA: TGTGCCAGCAGCCTGTTTGGGGGCGGGACCGGGGAGCTGTTTTTT; CDR3: CASSLFGGGTGELFF
J: TRBJ1-2; V: TRBV4-1; size: -; D: -; DNA: TGCGCCAGCAGCCAAGTCCCAGGGGTCTCCTATGGCTACACCTTC; CDR3: CASSQVPGVSYGYTF
J: TRBJ1-1; V: TRBV4-3; size: -; D: -; DNA: TGCGCCAGCAGCCAAGATCAGGGGAACACTGAAGCTTTCTTT; CDR3: CASSQDQGNTEAFF
J: TRBJ2-3; V: TRBV20-1; size: -; D: -; DNA: TGCAGTGCTTACTATTCAGATACGCAGTATTTT; CDR3: CSAYYSDTQYF
J: TRBJ2-3; V: TRBV19; size: -; D: -; DNA: TGTGCCAGTAGTGAGGGTAGGGGCACAGATACGCAGTATTTT; CDR3: CASSEGRGTDTQYF
J: TRBJ2-1; V: TRBV7-2; size: -; D: -; DNA: TGTGCCAGCAGCGGGCCCGGGACTCGAGCAAGGAATGAGCAGTTCTTC; CDR3: CASSGPGTRARNEQFF
J: TRBJ2-7; V: TRBV24-1; size: -; D: -; DNA: TGTGCCACCAGTGATGCGACTAGAGGGTACGAGCAGTACTTC; CDR3: CATSDATRGYEQYF
J: TRBJ1-1; V: TRBV5-6; size: -; D: TRBD1; DNA: TGTGCCAGCAGCGCCACCGGGACAGGTGCTTTCTTT; CDR3: CASSATGTGAFF
J: TRBJ2-7; V: TRBV23-1; size: -; D: -; DNA: TGCGCCAGCAGTCAATCAGGATGTGGACTACTTAACGAGCAGTACTTC; CDR3: CASSQSGCGLLNEQYF
J: TRBJ1-3; V: TRBV19; size: -; D: TRBD1; DNA: TGTGCCAGTAGTCCCTGGACAGGGGGCCCTGGAAACACCATATATTTT; CDR3: CASSPWTGGPGNTIYF
J: TRBJ1-5; V: TRBV5-4; size: -; D: -; DNA: TGTGCCAGCAGCTTCTGGCATCCTGGGACAACCACCAGCAATCAGCCCCAGCATTTT; CDR3: CASSFWHPGTTTSNQPQHF